These 9 T cell receptor beta chains share one sample of origin, sequenced in a study of T-cell reconstitution after alpha-beta-depleted transplantation in children. The TCRbeta library incorporated unique molecular identifiers. Each CDR3 protein gets one entry after TCRdb re-called the PCR reads with MiXCR. This table holds roughly 790,000 distinct CDR3 sequences, approximately 15% found once. Sequenced material: PBMCs, mostly from graft donor cells, taken 360 days after TCRalphabeta/CD19-depleted stem cell transplant. The receptors were gathered from a male patient younger than 18 who had a stem cell transplant for acute lymphoblastic leukemia, so the T cells may come from the graft donor.

V usage is TRBV18 and J usage is TRBJ2-6; 8 bases are a match to TRBD2. The CDR3 is made up of 21 amino acids. Germline assignment: CDR1 KGHSH and CDR2 LQKENI. The V segment lost 3 bases and the J segment 0 bases; nucleotides outside the gene matches: 16. Written as DNA, the CDR3 is TGTGCCAGCTCACCGCGCCAACTAGGAGGGGCGGGAGGCTCTGGGGCCAACGTCCTGACTTTC. It codes for CASSPRQLGGAGGSGANVLTF.

The CDR3: CSAWTGGNQPQHF. The CDR3 DNA reads TGCAGTGCCTGGACGGGGGGCAATCAGCCCCAGCATTTT. This chain joins TRBV20-1 and TRBJ1-5; a weak D match, TRBD1 (5 bases). Trimming shortened V by 6 bases and J by 2 bases, and 11 bases separated the two germline ends. The germline V gene encodes CDR1 DFQATT and CDR2 SNEGSKA (reference sequence). This CDR3 region has 13 residues.

This sequence joins TRBV11-1 and TRBJ2-7; the D call may be TRBD1 or TRBD2 (6 bases each). The CDR3 is 18 residues long. CDR1 and CDR2 (germline): SGHAT, FQDESV (reference sequence). V dropped 4 bases and J dropped 3 bases, with 25 bases sitting between them. CDR3 bases: TGTGCCAGCAGCTCCCCGAGGGGGGACATTTCTTACTTCTACGAGCAGTACTTC. Translated, it gives CASSSPRGDISYFYEQYF.

The J gene is TRBJ2-2, the V gene TRBV19, with D possibly being TRBD2 (5 bases). Trimming cost V 6 bases and J 1 base, with 12 bases left between them. CDR3 length equals 15 residues. Per the germline V gene, CDR1 is LNHDA and CDR2 is SQIVND (reference sequence). In DNA form, the CDR3 reads TGTGCCAGTAGGTCAGGACTCGGGAACACCGGGGAGCTGTTTTTT. It encodes CASRSGLGNTGELFF.

Only a few counts were recorded for this clonotype. The CDR3, as DNA: TGTGCCAGCAGCTTAAAAGCGGCTTACACGGATACGCAGTATTTT. Protein sequence: CASSLKAAYTDTQYF. The chain couples TRBV7-3 to TRBJ2-3; tentatively, D is TRBD2 (5 bases). Trimming took 1 base from V and 6 from J, leaving 14 bases between them. Germline V gene lookup returns CDR1 SGHTA and CDR2 FQGTGA. The CDR3 is made up of 15 amino acids.

In its sample, this clonotype was seen a few times. The chain has TRBV29-1 and TRBJ2-7; possible D gene TRBD2, 5 bases. Germline CDR1 is SQVTM and CDR2 is ANQGSEA. The CDR3 spans 12 residues. Trimming took 8 bases from V and 6 from J, leaving 17 bases between them. The CDR3 DNA is TGCAGCCCCATGGACTCAGAGGGCGAGCAGTACTTC. Its protein is CSPMDSEGEQYF.

The chain combines TRBV5-8 with TRBJ2-5; TRBD1 matches at 10 bases. The CDR3 loop spans 12 amino acids. Trimming took 5 bases from V and 10 from J; bases not matched to a gene: 5. Germline loops: CDR1 SGHTS, CDR2 YDEGEE. CDR3 in DNA: TGTGCCAGCAGTCCCGGGACAGGGGTCCAGTACTTC. Amino acid sequence: CASSPGTGVQYF. Supplemented by reference TRBV5-8 and TRBJ2-5, the full variable domain reads EAGVTQSPTHLIKTRGQQATLRCSPISGHTSVYWYQQALGLGLQFLLWYDEGEERNRGNFPPRFSGRQFPNYSSELNVNALELEDSALYLCASSPGTGVQYFGPGTRLLVL.

At least ten counts were recorded for this clonotype. V gene TRBV29-1 combines with J gene TRBJ2-2; 9 bases match TRBD1. Germline CDR1 reads SQVTM; CDR2 reads ANQGSEA. This CDR3 comprises 13 residues. J was trimmed by 2 bases and V by 7 bases; bases with no gene match: 2. CDR3 in DNA: TGCAGCGGACAGGGGGAAAACACCGGGGAGCTGTTTTTT. Residues: CSGQGENTGELFF.

This clonotype was counted between two and nine times. The chain links TRBV12-3 or TRBV12-4 to TRBJ2-1, with 8 bases fitting TRBD2. The junction had 14 bases not matched to a gene; V was cut back by 5 bases and J by 2 bases. The CDR3 sequence is 18 residues long. In DNA form, the CDR3 reads TGTGCCAGCAGTACCTCATTTAGCGGGGCCGGGCCCTACAATGAGCAGTTCTTC. Amino acids: CASSTSFSGAGPYNEQFF.